This TCR beta chain stems from a study of cytomegalovirus exposure and HLA in healthy donors. PCR involved 60 Vbeta and 13 Jbeta primers. In the original analysis: Among the unique TCR beta chains that a later analysis counted, about 85 million in all, roughly 9.9 million were shared. The data were produced by immunoSEQ multiplex PCR, yet TCRdb's version contains in-frame clones alone and is incomplete. The DNA gave D and trimming, while V, J and clone size come from that table. The sample holds roughly 200,000 clones, more than 60% seen once. Sequencing was performed on PBMCs. This receptor was obtained from a woman in her sixties in good health and CMV-seropositive.

The CDR3 loop is CASSLTGSLEQYF. In DNA, the CDR3 is TGTGCCAGCAGCCTGACAGGGTCTCTCGAGCAGTACTTC. V gene TRBV5-8 combines with J gene TRBJ2-7; 7 bases agree with TRBD1. The ends lost 4 bases at V and 6 bases at J; junction bases unmatched: 7. The CDR3 consists of 13 residues. Germline lookup yields CDR1 SGHTS and CDR2 YDEGEE. The full variable domain, rest sourced from reference TRBV5-8 and TRBJ2-7, is EAGVTQSPTHLIKTRGQQATLRCSPISGHTSVYWYQQALGLGLQFLLWYDEGEERNRGNFPPRFSGRQFPNYSSELNVNALELEDSALYLCASSLTGSLEQYFGPGTRLTVT.